The 5 T cell receptor beta chains presented below share a single source sample, sequenced in a study of OX40 agonist ivuxolimab in advanced cancers. Profiled with immunoSEQ multiplex PCR; TCRdb holds only in-frame clones, not every one. The sample shows fewer than 140,000 clones, 90% of them seen only once. The sequences come from CD4+ or CD8+ T cells sorted from blood, collected in a trial of the OX40 agonist ivuxolimab. These receptors came from an adult with an advanced solid tumor such as melanoma, head and neck, liver or kidney cancer.

V gene TRBV2 combines with J gene TRBJ1-4; D may be TRBD1 (5 bases). V shed 6 bases and J shed 5 bases, with 10 bases lying between them. The CDR3 loop spans 13 amino acids. The V gene's germline CDR1 is SNHLY and CDR2 FYNNEI. The CDR3 protein is CASRDDRNEKLFF. As DNA, the CDR3 is TGTGCCAGCAGGGATGACAGAAATGAAAAACTGTTTTTT. The whole variable domain, remainder taken from reference TRBV2 and TRBJ1-4, is EPEVTQTPSHQVTQMGQEVILRCVPISNHLYFYWYRQILGQKVEFLVSFYNNEISEKSEIFDDQFSVERPDGSNFTLKIRSTKLEDSAMYFCASRDDRNEKLFFGSGTQLSVL.

This chain uses TRBV28 with TRBJ2-3; TRBD1 matches at 9 bases. The V and J ends lost 5 bases and 6 bases, in that order; junction bases with no gene match: 6. The length of the CDR3 is 14 residues. CDR1 and CDR2 from the germline V gene are MDHEN and SYDVKM. This CDR3 is CASSPTGGSDTQYF. The CDR3 nucleotides are TGTGCCAGCAGTCCCACAGGGGGCAGCGATACGCAGTATTTT.

V gene TRBV28 combines with J gene TRBJ1-2; 7 bases match TRBD1. Germline loops: CDR1 MDHEN, CDR2 SYDVKM. Trimming took 5 bases from V and 0 from J; bases not matched to a gene: 3. CDR3 length: 14 amino acids. DNA for the CDR3: TGTGCCAGCAGTGCCGGGACAGCTAACTATGGCTACACCTTC. Translated, it gives CASSAGTANYGYTF.

The chain uses TRBV7-9 and TRBJ1-6; TRBD1 matches at 8 bases. After removal of 5 bases from V and 0 bases from J, the junction contained 3 bases not matched to a gene. This CDR3 region has 16 residues. Germline CDR1 reads SEHNR; CDR2 reads FQNEAQ (reference sequence). DNA of the CDR3: TGTGCCAGCAGCCCACAGGGGGGCTCCTATAATTCACCCCTCCACTTT. Translation: CASSPQGGSYNSPLHF. The complete variable domain, with remaining parts taken from reference TRBV7-9 and TRBJ1-6, reads DTGVSQNPRHKITKRGQNVTFRCDPISEHNRLYWYRQTLGQGPEFLTYFQNEAQLEKSRLLSDRFSAERPKGSFSTLEIQRTEQGDSAMYLCASSPQGGSYNSPLHFGNGTRLTVT.

This chain links TRBV5-6 with TRBJ2-1; D is possibly TRBD2 (6 bases). V lost 4 bases and J 6 bases, leaving 17 bases between the germline ends. This CDR3 has 15 amino acids. CDR1 and CDR2 (germline): SGHDT, YYEEEE. CDR3 loop: CASSPGRTTFNEQFF. The CDR3 DNA sequence: TGTGCCAGCAGCCCGGGCCGGACTACCTTCAATGAGCAGTTCTTC.